Included here is one TCR beta chain sequence, with context. What it recognizes is unknown. This entry belongs to a study of PD-1 blockade in mismatch repair-deficient tumors. This CDR3 region has 16 residues. Germline CDR1 is SGHRS and CDR2 is YFSETQ. V lost 0 bases, J lost 4 bases, and 10 bases stayed unmatched. Here immunoSEQ multiplex PCR was the method, and the copy in TCRdb shows in-frame clones only, minus some. This table has thousands of clones, around nine tenths appearing once. Time point indicated: roughly 10-day in vitro stimulation with candidate neoantigen peptide 7. The sequenced sample was cells cultured in vitro, obtained from a patient treated with pembrolizumab. This clonotype was sampled from an adult with mismatch repair-deficient cancer. The V gene is TRBV5-1, the J gene TRBJ2-7; 7 bases are shared with TRBD2. The CDR3 sequence: CASSLGLAGKVYEQYF. The CDR3 nucleotides read TGCGCCAGCAGCTTGGGACTAGCAGGGAAGGTATACGAGCAGTACTTC.